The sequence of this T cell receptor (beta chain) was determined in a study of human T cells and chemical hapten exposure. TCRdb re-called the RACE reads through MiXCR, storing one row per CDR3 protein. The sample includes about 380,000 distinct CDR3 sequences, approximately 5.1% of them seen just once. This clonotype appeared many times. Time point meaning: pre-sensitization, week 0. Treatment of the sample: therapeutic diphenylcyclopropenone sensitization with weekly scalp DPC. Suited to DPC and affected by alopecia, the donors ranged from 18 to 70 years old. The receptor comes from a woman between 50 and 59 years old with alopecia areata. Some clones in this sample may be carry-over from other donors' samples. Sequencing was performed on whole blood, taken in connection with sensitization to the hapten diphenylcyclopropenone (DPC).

CDR3 region: CASSTTGQATDTQYF. Written as DNA, the CDR3 is TGTGCCAGCAGTACGACGGGACAAGCCACAGATACGCAGTATTTT. The chain employs TRBV6-4 and TRBJ2-3; possible D gene TRBD1, 6 bases. The germline V gene encodes CDR1 MRHNA and CDR2 SNTAGT. Trimming took 5 bases from V and 2 from J, leaving 14 bases between them. The CDR3 extends over 15 amino acids.